Detailed here is one T cell receptor (beta chain). This sample stems from a study of blood T cell repertoires in COVID-19. Study-wide context: The United States, Italy and Spain were the sources of the acute and convalescent COVID-19 samples. T cells, B-cell-depleted T cells, or PBMCs provided the cDNA or gDNA that served as material.

Original handling: Reference gene primers were amplified, and this amplification served to estimate nucleated cell counts. Repertoires were generated with immunoSEQ multiplex PCR, while TCRdb's copy carries only in-frame clones and drops some. The D gene and trimming were derived from the DNA, and the V and J assignments and clone size from that table. The table records approximately 130,000 clones, around 83% of them present only once. The CDR3 is 16 amino acids. Germline lookup yields CDR1 MGHRA and CDR2 YSYEKL. The V segment lost 0 bases and the J segment 8 bases; nucleotides outside the gene matches: 9.

The clonotype was recovered from an elderly man with active or convalescent COVID-19. The V call is TRBV4-1, the J call TRBJ1-4; 7 bases are shared with TRBD1. Specimen: peripheral blood. CDR3 region: CASSQDPRGRGEKLFF. The DNA for the CDR3 is TGCGCCAGCAGCCAAGATCCAAGGGGGCGCGGAGAAAAACTGTTTTTT.